This TCR beta chain is from a study of blood T cell repertoires in COVID-19. Study at large: Sites in the United States, Italy and Spain provided acute and convalescent COVID-19 samples. T cells, B-cell-depleted T cells, or PBMCs supplied cDNA or gDNA.

Assay used: immunoSEQ multiplex PCR; TCRdb lists only in-frame clones, some missing. The table lists about 210,000 clones, around four fifths of them singletons, with around 7.3% in the top ten. The CDR3 covers 13 residues. The germline V gene encodes CDR1 SGHNT and CDR2 YYREEE (reference sequence). Trimming took off 8 bases at V and 1 base at J, with 9 bases between the two ends. V is TRBV5-4 and J is TRBJ2-2, with a possible D match to TRBD2 (6 bases). Sequenced sample: peripheral blood. This receptor was taken from a woman aged 50 to 65 with active or convalescent COVID-19. The CDR3 sequence is CASRERNTGELFF. DNA of the CDR3: TGTGCCAGTCGGGAGCGGAACACCGGGGAGCTGTTTTTT.